The clone carrying this TCR beta chain was detected once. The source of the sample is a study of cytomegalovirus exposure and HLA in healthy donors. A multiplex PCR was run with 60 Vbeta primers and 13 Jbeta primers. The repertoire was sequenced with immunoSEQ multiplex PCR; TCRdb's copy has only in-frame clones and lacks some. The data contain more than 100,000 clones, approximately 87% of them seen just once; the ten biggest clones take up 1.5% to 1.9%. From germline, CDR1 is SGHRS and CDR2 YFSETQ. The V gene lost 0 bases and the J gene lost 6 bases, with 15 bases spanning the gap. The CDR3 spans 15 residues.

This TCR came from a man between 35 and 55 years old in good health and CMV-seronegative. Sequences were obtained from PBMCs. The chain uses TRBV5-1 and TRBJ1-2; the D gene is possibly TRBD1 (5 bases). CDR3 in DNA: TGCGCCAGCAGCTTGGAAGGCAGGGTCCAAGATGGCTACACCTTC. It is translated as CASSLEGRVQDGYTF.